What follows describes a single T cell receptor beta chain. Some clones are missing from TCRdb's copy, which holds only in-frame ones; the method was immunoSEQ multiplex PCR. The sample has about 240,000 clones; approximately 87% are singletons. The data derive from a study of blood T cell repertoires in COVID-19. Sequencing input: peripheral blood. The TCR comes from a man in his sixties with acute or convalescent COVID-19.

CDR3 in DNA: TGTGCCAGCAGTGACCGGGGAAAGGGTGAAGCTTTCTTT. Amino acids: CASSDRGKGEAFF. The V and J genes are TRBV25-1 and TRBJ1-1, with unresolved D. Germline V gene lookup returns CDR1 MGHDK and CDR2 SYGVNS. Between the trimmed V and J ends, which lost 3 bases and 7 bases, there was a span of 12 bases. The CDR3 has 13 amino acids.